The 5 T cell receptor beta chains in this list originate from one sample, sequenced in a study of blood T cell repertoires in COVID-19. Measured with immunoSEQ multiplex PCR; TCRdb has only the in-frame clones, and not every one. The sample carries 49,000 or so clones, 75% to 90% recorded once. Material: peripheral blood. Receptors originate from a man aged 60-69 years with active COVID-19.

This chain joins TRBV5-1 and TRBJ2-7, with 7 bases identical to TRBD1. This CDR3 has 13 amino acids. Germline trimming cut 2 bases from V and 6 bases from J; bases unmatched to any gene: 5. Germline V gene sequence: CDR1 SGHRS, CDR2 YFSETQ. The CDR3 DNA is TGCGCCAGCAGCTTCCAAACAGGGGTCGAGCAGTACTTC. Protein sequence: CASSFQTGVEQYF.

The chain has TRBV2 and TRBJ1-2; D is uncertain. Germline assignment: CDR1 SNHLY and CDR2 FYNNEI. Trimming stripped 4 bases from V and 8 bases from J, with 14 bases between. The CDR3 length is 13 residues. The CDR3 spells CASSVEGTDGYTF. DNA of the CDR3: TGTGCCAGCAGTGTAGAGGGTACAGACGGCTACACCTTC.

This rearrangement joins TRBV3-1 (or the pseudogene TRBV3-2) to TRBJ2-7; the match to TRBD2 covers 10 bases. This CDR3 is built from 15 residues. Germline trimming cut 5 bases from V and 4 bases from J; bases unmatched to any gene: 8. Germline V gene sequence: CDR1 LGHDT, CDR2 YNNKEL (reference sequence). The CDR3 DNA follows: TGTGCCAGCAGCGACAGGACTAGCGGCCGATACGAGCAGTACTTC. It specifies CASSDRTSGRYEQYF.

The V and J genes are TRBV15 and TRBJ2-1; 8 bases agree with TRBD2. Trimming at V came to 0 bases and at J to 6 bases, leaving 4 bases not matched to a gene. CDR1 is LNHNV, CDR2 YYDKDF, per germline (reference sequence). The CDR3 loop spans 15 amino acids. The CDR3 region is CATSREREVSNEQFF. CDR3 bases: TGTGCCACCAGCAGAGAGCGGGAGGTCAGCAATGAGCAGTTCTTC. The full variable domain, completed using reference TRBV15 and TRBJ2-1, is DAMVIQNPRYQVTQFGKPVTLSCSQTLNHNVMYWYQQKSSQAPKLLFHYYDKDFNNEADTPDNFQSRRPNTSFCFLDIRSPGLGDTAMYLCATSREREVSNEQFFGPGTRLTVL.

The chain links TRBV6-5 to TRBJ2-7; a possible D gene is TRBD1 (5 bases). V lost 7 bases and J lost 2, with 15 bases in between. The germline V gene has CDR1 MNHEY and CDR2 SVGAGI. This CDR3 is 14 amino acids long. The CDR3 nucleotides are TGTGCCAGCAACCTCCAGGGAAACACCTACGAGCAGTACTTC. Protein product: CASNLQGNTYEQYF.